This T cell receptor (beta chain) comes out of a study of blood T cell repertoires in COVID-19 (dated by TCRdb to about 2020). About the investigation overall: The collaborator samples originated in the United States, Italy and Spain and spanned the acute and convalescent phases of COVID-19. The prospective study material was composed of cDNA or gDNA derived from T cells, B-cell-depleted T cells, or PBMCs. Subjects who had been exposed to COVID-19, were actively infected with it, or had recovered from it provided the deeply sampled blood TCRbeta repertoires that made up the dataset. A freely available public database, intended as a resource for researchers studying the immune response to SARS-CoV-2, is where the repertoires were released. Samples were obtained from the ongoing ImmuneRACE study (first 160 participants) and from over 1,000 subjects provided by 6 global collaborators. Sample metadata almost always included a de-identified subject ID, COVID-19 status, age in years and sex. HLA class I and class II types, where available, came from metadata supplied by the sample provider rather than from assay-based typing.

Results the study describes overall, beyond this receptor: Clinical and demographic metadata were provided uncurated, with the amount varying by source and participant.

Note on this clone: Its antigen target is currently unknown. One base away there is no much larger clone; base qualities are not given.

TCRbeta CDR3 regions were amplified from genomic DNA using the immunoSEQ Assay, a bias-controlled multiplex PCR. The study's processing was this. Within the assay, amplification of reference gene primers was used to estimate how many nucleated cells each sample contained. To quantify the absolute abundance of each unique TCRbeta CDR3 rearrangement, sequence reads were collapsed and filtered. For each sample, productive Simpson clonality was calculated as the square root of Simpson's diversity index across productive rearrangements. TCRdb obtained this table from immuneACCESS and retained in-frame rearrangements with V and J assigned. These tables miss some clones; where compared with another copy, unresolved V genes account for less than half of the shortfall, and the remainder is unexplained. V and J calls and clone size follow that table, whereas D and trimming were derived from the DNA. The sample table holds 60,000 to 75,000 clones, of which 87% were seen once. The ten most abundant clones make up 5% to 6.5% of the sample.

At the junction V is shortened by 5 bases and J by 6 bases, with 8 bases in between. Looking up the germline V gene yields CDR1 SQVTM and CDR2 ANQGSEA. From the cysteine through the phenylalanine, the CDR3 covers 11 amino acids. Only CDR3 DNA is held: 33 bases, read in frame from base 1. The collaborating institutions used their own protocols to collect whole blood in K2EDTA tubes. Collaborator samples were shipped for TCRbeta analysis as frozen whole blood, isolated PBMCs, or DNA extracted from either sample type. This clonotype was sampled from a man aged 45-65 years with active COVID-19. The sequenced sample was peripheral blood. In this chain, TRBV29-1 is recombined with TRBJ2-1; possibly the D gene is TRBD1, per 5 matching bases. The DNA sequence is as follows: TGCAGCGTTAGACAGCTCAATGAGCAGTTCTTC. This translates into CSVRQLNEQFF.